One and the same sample provided the 25 T cell receptor beta chains below, sequenced in a study of cytomegalovirus exposure and HLA in healthy donors. Only in-frame clones appear in the TCRdb table, and some are missing; sequencing was by immunoSEQ multiplex PCR. This sample has over 130,000 clones, with approximately 86% found just once. The sample consisted of PBMCs. Source of these receptors: a man younger than 30 in good health and CMV-seropositive.

V and J are TRBV7-9 and TRBJ2-1; TRBD2 agrees at 14 bases. The V segment lost 0 bases and the J segment 9 bases; nucleotides outside the gene matches: 10. The CDR3 contains 18 residues. The germline CDR1 and CDR2 sequences are SEHNR and FQNEAQ (reference sequence). The DNA of the CDR3 is TGTGCCAGCAGCTTAGCTCCGGGACTAGCGGGAGAGTGGGTTGAGCAGTTCTTC. It translates to CASSLAPGLAGEWVEQFF.

This chain links TRBV10-1 with TRBJ2-7, with D maybe TRBD2 (6 bases). The CDR3 consists of 15 residues. CDR1 is WNHNN and CDR2 is SYGVQD in the germline V gene (reference sequence). Trimming took 5 bases from V and 4 from J, leaving 18 bases between them. CDR3 nucleotides: TGCGCCAGCAGTCCCCAGGCCGGAGGGATTTACGAGCAGTACTTC. Translated, it gives CASSPQAGGIYEQYF.

CDR3 DNA sequence: TGTGCCAGCAGCTTAGGACAGGGGCTCACCGGGGAGCTGTTTTTT. This codes for CASSLGQGLTGELFF. The V gene is TRBV7-3, the J gene TRBJ2-2, with 9 nucleotides matching TRBD1. This CDR3 comprises 15 residues. CDR1 SGHTA and CDR2 FQGTGA come from the germline V gene. The trim removed 2 bases at V and 4 bases at J, leaving 2 bases unmatched.

V and J are TRBV10-1 and TRBJ2-1, with 9 nucleotides matching TRBD2. Germline CDR1 WNHNN, CDR2 SYGVQD (reference sequence). Trimming at V came to 3 bases and at J to 10 bases, leaving 16 bases not matched to a gene. This CDR3 region has 17 residues. CDR3 amino acids: CASSDSAVAGESGEQFF. The CDR3 region has the DNA TGCGCCAGCAGTGACTCGGCGGTAGCGGGAGAGTCAGGAGAGCAGTTCTTC.

The rearrangement links TRBV30 to TRBJ1-1, with TRBD1 matching over 9 bases. Germline V CDR1 and CDR2: GTSNPN, SVGIG (reference sequence). This CDR3 comprises 15 residues. V was pared by 0 bases and J by 5 bases, with 7 bases of the junction left unmatched. The CDR3 DNA reads as TGTGCCTGGAGTGTACGACAGGGGGTGAGGACTGAAGCTTTCTTT. This translates into CAWSVRQGVRTEAFF.

This clone was found once. V usage is TRBV11-3 and J usage is TRBJ2-7, with no clear D. This CDR3 region has 14 residues. In germline, CDR1 is SGHNT, CDR2 YENEEA. V was trimmed by 0 bases and J by 2 bases, leaving 8 bases between them. CDR3 nucleotide sequence: TGTGCCAGCAGCTTAGATCTTCAGGCCTACGAGCAGTACTTC. Translation gives CASSLDLQAYEQYF.

The V call is TRBV29-1, the J call TRBJ2-7; 7 bases line up with TRBD1. The CDR3 length is 14 residues. The ends lost 5 bases at V and 3 bases at J; junction bases unmatched: 10. Germline CDR1 is SQVTM and CDR2 is ANQGSEA. CDR3 nucleotides: TGCAGCGTTTCCTTACGACAGGGAATCTACGAGCAGTACTTC. Its translation is CSVSLRQGIYEQYF.

The J gene is TRBJ1-5, the V gene TRBV2, with 9 bases fitting TRBD1. This CDR3 contains 14 residues. The V segment lost 6 bases and the J segment 10 bases; nucleotides outside the gene matches: 10. Germline CDR1 and CDR2: SNHLY and FYNNEI. The CDR3 DNA sequence: TGTGCCAGCAGAGGGGGACAGGGAAGGGGTCCCCAGCATTTT. This encodes CASRGGQGRGPQHF.

V usage is TRBV7-9 and J usage is TRBJ1-5, with TRBD1 as a possible D gene (5 bases). Germline-derived CDR1 and CDR2 are SEHNR and FQNEAQ (reference sequence). This CDR3 contains 14 residues. The V gene lost 3 bases and the J gene lost 3 bases, with 9 bases spanning the gap. The CDR3 DNA reads TGTGCCAGCAGCTTTGCAGGGAACAATCAGCCCCAGCATTTT. As protein: CASSFAGNNQPQHF.

The chain carries TRBV4-1 and TRBJ2-3, with D tentatively TRBD2 (6 bases). Germline V CDR1 and CDR2: MGHRA, YSYEKL. The length of the CDR3 is 17 residues. V shed 1 base and J shed 4 bases, with 18 bases lying between them. In DNA, the CDR3 is TGCGCCAGCAGCCAAGGCCTATGGCGGGAACTCGCAGATACGCAGTATTTT. Translation: CASSQGLWRELADTQYF.

The chain is built from TRBV25-1 and TRBJ2-1; 7 positions agree with TRBD2. Germline trimming cut 3 bases from V and 10 bases from J; bases unmatched to any gene: 9. The CDR3 spans 14 residues. In germline, CDR1 is MGHDK, CDR2 SYGVNS. The CDR3 nucleotides read TGTGCCAGCAGTGATTCCCTAACTAGCGACGAGCAGTTCTTC. This gives the protein CASSDSLTSDEQFF.

The chain uses TRBV27 and TRBJ2-3; TRBD1 matches at 10 bases. From germline, CDR1 is MNHEY and CDR2 SMNVEV (reference sequence). Losses at the gene ends were 6 bases for V and 0 bases for J; bases not matched to a gene: 6. The CDR3 has 16 residues. CDR3 DNA: TGTGCCAGCAGCGGGACAGGGGTACCTAGCACAGATACGCAGTATTTT. Its translation: CASSGTGVPSTDTQYF.

The chain employs TRBV7-2 and TRBJ2-7, with D possibly matching TRBD1 (6 bases). V lost 0 bases and J lost 4, with 16 bases in between. The CDR3 runs to 16 residues. The germline V gene has CDR1 SGHTA and CDR2 FQGNSA. In DNA, the CDR3 is TGTGCCAGCAGCTTAGCAACGGGACAAGGGTTATACGAGCAGTACTTC. The encoded protein is CASSLATGQGLYEQYF.

This chain joins TRBV10-1 and TRBJ2-3; D is unclear. Trimming stripped 2 bases from V and 5 bases from J, with 11 bases between. The CDR3 is made up of 14 amino acids. Germline V gene data show CDR1 as WNHNN and CDR2 as SYGVQD (reference sequence). CDR3 residues: CASSERLDGDTQYF. In DNA form, the CDR3 reads TGCGCCAGCAGTGAGCGCCTAGACGGAGATACGCAGTATTTT.

The chain employs TRBV28 and TRBJ1-1, with TRBD1 matching over 7 bases. Losses at the gene ends were 4 bases for V and 1 base for J; bases not matched to a gene: 9. The CDR3 loop spans 16 amino acids. Germline assignment: CDR1 MDHEN and CDR2 SYDVKM. The CDR3 loop is CASSSFQGVANTEAFF. The DNA for the CDR3 is TGTGCCAGCAGTTCGTTCCAGGGGGTAGCGAACACTGAAGCTTTCTTT.

The rearrangement uses TRBV15 and TRBJ2-1; possible D gene TRBD1, 6 bases. CDR1 is LNHNV, CDR2 YYDKDF, per germline (reference sequence). Trimming took off 0 bases at V and 6 bases at J, with 12 bases between the two ends. The CDR3 has 15 residues. The CDR3 DNA reads TGTGCCACCAGCAGAGATCTCGAGGGGGTCAATGAGCAGTTCTTC. This translates into CATSRDLEGVNEQFF.

This clone showed up just a few times. The V call is TRBV11-2, the J call TRBJ1-6; D is ambiguous. Trimming stripped 1 base from V and 0 bases from J, with 13 bases between. In germline, CDR1 is SGHAT, CDR2 FQNNGV. The CDR3 length is 18 residues. CDR3 sequence reads: CASSLGYPGSSYNSPLHF. CDR3 coding DNA: TGTGCCAGCAGCTTAGGATACCCCGGTAGCTCCTATAATTCACCCCTCCACTTT.

The chain joins TRBV29-1 to TRBJ1-3, with TRBD1 matching 11 bases. V dropped 6 bases and J dropped 2; count of bases not matched to a gene: 6. This CDR3 has 15 residues. Germline V gene data show CDR1 as SQVTM and CDR2 as ANQGSEA. This CDR3 reads CSVSMGQGAGNTIYF. In DNA, the CDR3 is TGCAGCGTCTCAATGGGACAGGGGGCTGGAAACACCATATATTTT.

The chain joins TRBV5-6 to TRBJ2-2, with TRBD2 matching 7 bases. The CDR3 totals 14 residues. After removal of 2 bases from V and 4 bases from J, the junction contained 2 bases not matched to a gene. Germline-derived CDR1 and CDR2 are SGHDT and YYEEEE. CDR3 bases: TGTGCCAGCAGCTTATGGGGGGGCACCGGGGAGCTGTTTTTT. It codes for CASSLWGGTGELFF.

The J gene is TRBJ1-2, the V gene TRBV6-5; 8 bases align to TRBD1. Germline trimming cut 6 bases from V and 4 bases from J; bases unmatched to any gene: 4. Per the germline V gene, CDR1 is MNHEY and CDR2 is SVGAGI. The length of the CDR3 is 13 residues. In DNA form, the CDR3 reads TGTGCCAGCAGGAACAGGGGGTCCTATGGCTACACCTTC. Its protein product is CASRNRGSYGYTF.

This chain connects TRBV5-1 to TRBJ2-7, with 8 bases fitting TRBD2. The CDR3 runs 14 residues. CDR1 SGHRS and CDR2 YFSETQ come from the germline V gene. The ends lost 4 bases at V and 5 bases at J; junction bases unmatched: 8. This chain's CDR3 is CASSKREYHHEQYF. The CDR3 DNA sequence: TGCGCCAGCAGCAAGCGGGAGTACCACCACGAGCAGTACTTC.

The chain combines TRBV10-3 with TRBJ2-2, with D hard to call. Per the germline V gene, CDR1 is ENHRY and CDR2 is SYGVKD. V shed 4 bases and J shed 1 base, with 13 bases lying between them. The CDR3 loop spans 16 amino acids. The CDR3, as DNA: TGTGCCATCAGTGGGTCCCAGGCGAGGAACACCGGGGAGCTGTTTTTT. Its translation: CAISGSQARNTGELFF.

The V and J genes are TRBV19 and TRBJ2-1; no firm D call. This CDR3 has 14 amino acids. Trimming took 0 bases from V and 5 from J, leaving 8 bases between them. Germline V gene data show CDR1 as LNHDA and CDR2 as SQIVND (reference sequence). CDR3 bases: TGTGCCAGTAGTATAGATCTACTAAACAATGAGCAGTTCTTC. Translated: CASSIDLLNNEQFF.

The chain links TRBV7-9 to TRBJ1-1; TRBD1 is a possible D gene (5 bases). The length of the CDR3 is 12 residues. Germline assignment: CDR1 SEHNR and CDR2 FQNEAQ (reference sequence). V was pared by 2 bases and J by 11 bases, with 12 bases between. CDR3 coding DNA: TGTGCCAGCAGCTTACCCGGGACTTGGGCTTTCTTT. This encodes CASSLPGTWAFF.

This clone appeared a single time. The CDR3 bases are TGTGCCAGCAGCCTTCGGACTAGCGGGAGTTATAGTGAGCAGTACTTC. Protein sequence: CASSLRTSGSYSEQYF. The V and J genes are TRBV9 and TRBJ2-7; 13 bases align to TRBD2. The CDR3 is 16 amino acids. CDR1 and CDR2 (germline): SGDLS, YYNGEE. V trimming: 4 bases; J trimming: 7 bases; junction bases outside the gene matches: 11. Full variable domain (rest looked up from reference TRBV9 and TRBJ2-7): DSGVTQTPKHLITATGQRVTLRCSPRSGDLSVYWYQQSLDQGLQFLIQYYNGEERAKGNILERFSAQQFPDLHSELNLSSLELGDSALYFCASSLRTSGSYSEQYFGPGTRLTVT.